Below, 6 T cell receptor beta chains from the same sample are listed, as sequenced in a study of a mutant IDH1 vaccine in newly diagnosed glioma. Time point specified: baseline, week 1 (first vaccination visit). Treatment defined: pre-vaccination baseline after standard-of-care therapy. TCRdb's table, derived via immunoSEQ multiplex PCR, lists solely in-frame clones and lacks some. This sample has just under 95,000 clones, with 83% found just once. Sequenced here: PBMCs, sampled from a glioma patient treated with radiotherapy, temozolomide or both. The receptors come from a woman in her forties or fifties with glioma.

V gene TRBV5-6 combines with J gene TRBJ2-1, with D maybe TRBD2 (6 bases). The CDR3 consists of 13 residues. CDR1 is SGHDT, CDR2 YYEEEE, per germline. Between the trimmed V and J ends, which lost 9 bases and 10 bases, there was a span of 20 bases. CDR3 amino acids: CATTAGGGSEQFF. The CDR3 region has the DNA TGTGCCACCACTGCCGGTGGAGGGAGCGAGCAGTTCTTC.

The gene calls are TRBV9 and TRBJ1-6; a possible D gene is TRBD1 (5 bases). CDR1 and CDR2 from the germline V gene are SGDLS and YYNGEE. The CDR3 consists of 16 residues. With 0 bases removed from V and 9 bases from J, the gap between germline ends came to 16 bases. The CDR3 nucleotides read TGTGCCAGCAGCGTAGATTGGGGGGGGGTTGGTTCACCCCTCCACTTT. Translated: CASSVDWGGVGSPLHF.

V gene TRBV19 combines with J gene TRBJ2-2, with TRBD1 matching over 7 bases. V lost 9 bases and J lost 4; bases outside the gene matches: 11. Germline V gene data show CDR1 as LNHDA and CDR2 as SQIVND (reference sequence). The length of the CDR3 is 15 residues. The CDR3 DNA is TGTGCCAGCCGAACCGGGACAGACATCACCGGGGAGCTGTTTTTT. Protein product: CASRTGTDITGELFF. Drawing the rest from reference TRBV19 and TRBJ2-2, the complete variable domain is DGGITQSPKYLFRKEGQNVTLSCEQNLNHDAMYWYRQDPGQGLRLIYYSQIVNDFQKGDIAEGYSVSREKKESFPLTVTSAQKNPTAFYLCASRTGTDITGELFFGEGSRLTVL.

Concerning this clone: The sample carries other DNA sequences with the same CDR3. This sequence joins TRBV6-5 and TRBJ1-2; D perhaps matches TRBD1 (5 bases). Trimming cost V 0 bases and J 1 base, with 6 bases left between them. Germline CDR1 is MNHEY and CDR2 is SVGAGI. The CDR3 has 14 residues. Here the CDR3 DNA reads TGTGCCAGCAGTTACTCGAGGGGTAACTATGGCTACACCTTC. This codes for CASSYSRGNYGYTF.

The rearrangement uses TRBV11-3 and TRBJ1-1; D is unclear. Trimming shortened V by 2 bases and J by 8 bases, and 6 bases separated the two germline ends. The CDR3 is 11 residues long. Germline V gives CDR1 SGHNT, CDR2 YENEEA. CDR3 residues: CASSLRAEAFF. CDR3 bases: TGTGCCAGCAGCTTACGGGCCGAAGCTTTCTTT.

CDR3 nucleotides: TGCGCCAGCAGCCCTCCAGGCTCTGGGGCCAACGTCCTGACTTTC. Translation: CASSPPGSGANVLTF. The J gene is TRBJ2-6, the V gene TRBV4-3, with D unresolved. This CDR3 comprises 15 residues. Deletions cut 4 bases from V and 0 bases from J, with 7 bases between. From germline, CDR1 is LGHNA and CDR2 YSLEER.